This T cell receptor (beta chain) was sequenced for a study of blood T cell repertoires in COVID-19. The wider study: Acute-phase and convalescent COVID-19 samples originated in the United States, Italy and Spain. Sources were T cells, B-cell-depleted T cells, or PBMCs; the material itself was cDNA or gDNA.

Deletions cut 6 bases from V and 8 bases from J, with 19 bases between. Germline V gives CDR1 MNHEY, CDR2 SMNVEV (reference sequence). This CDR3 has 14 amino acids. This clone was picked up a small number of times. Original data processing: Nucleated cell number was recorded as an estimate derived from reference gene primer amplification. Assay used: immunoSEQ multiplex PCR; TCRdb lists only in-frame clones, some missing. Clonal size and the V and J genes are those of that table, whereas D and trimming came from the DNA. Of 120,000 to 150,000 clones listed, around 84% are singletons. This receptor was identified in a human donor with acute or convalescent COVID-19. The donor label of this sample is uncertain. The sample consisted of peripheral blood. This chain joins TRBV27 and TRBJ1-2, with a weak D call TRBD1 (6 bases). This CDR3 is CASRVTGSLRGYTF. In DNA form, the CDR3 reads TGTGCCAGCAGAGTTACAGGGTCTTTGCGAGGCTACACCTTC.